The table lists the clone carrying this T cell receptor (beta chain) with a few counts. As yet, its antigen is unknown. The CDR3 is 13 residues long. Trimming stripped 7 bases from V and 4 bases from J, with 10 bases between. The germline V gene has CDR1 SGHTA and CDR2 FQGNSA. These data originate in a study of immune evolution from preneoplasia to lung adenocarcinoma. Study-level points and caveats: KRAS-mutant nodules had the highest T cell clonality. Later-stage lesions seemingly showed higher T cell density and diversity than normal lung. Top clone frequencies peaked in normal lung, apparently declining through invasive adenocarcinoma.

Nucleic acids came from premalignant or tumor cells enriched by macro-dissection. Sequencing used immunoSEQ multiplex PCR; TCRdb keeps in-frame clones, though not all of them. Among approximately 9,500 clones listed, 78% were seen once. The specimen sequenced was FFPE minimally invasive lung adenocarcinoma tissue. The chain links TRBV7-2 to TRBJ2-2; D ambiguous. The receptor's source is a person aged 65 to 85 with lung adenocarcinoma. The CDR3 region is CASNLTPTGELFF. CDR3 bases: TGTGCCAGCAACCTCACACCCACCGGGGAGCTGTTTTTT.